The 5 T cell receptor beta chains presented below share a single source sample, sequenced in a study of CD8+ T cells in alopecia areata. cDNA reverse transcribed from extracted RNA served as the sequencing template. Sequencing used immunoSEQ multiplex PCR; TCRdb keeps in-frame clones, though not all of them. Here the sample spans about 42,000 clones, just over 65% being singletons. Noted treatment: oral pan-JAK inhibitor, 5-10 mg twice daily. This specimen was CD8+ T cells sorted from blood, taken at week 4, from a patient treated with tofacitinib. The receptors shown here come from a human donor with alopecia areata.

This chain uses TRBV30 with TRBJ2-3; 8 bases match TRBD2. Germline CDR1 and CDR2: GTSNPN and SVGIG (reference sequence). V was clipped by 2 bases and J by 6 bases; unmatched bases: 7. The CDR3 runs 14 residues. This CDR3 reads CAWSLAGFIDTQYF. CDR3 sequence (DNA): TGTGCCTGGAGTCTAGCGGGTTTTATTGATACGCAGTATTTT.

This clone was counted between two and nine times. The rearrangement uses TRBV6-5 and TRBJ1-2; tentatively, D is TRBD1 (5 bases). In germline, CDR1 is MNHEY, CDR2 SVGAGI. This CDR3 is 12 amino acids long. V was shortened by 8 bases and J by 8 bases, with 15 bases between the two germline ends. The CDR3 bases are TGTGCCAGCTATGGGACTTTGGAGGGCTACACCTTC. Encoded protein: CASYGTLEGYTF.

A few counts support this clone. V is TRBV18 and J is TRBJ2-1, with D hard to call. Germline CDR1 is KGHSH and CDR2 is LQKENI. This CDR3 region has 13 residues. Trimming shortened V by 2 bases and J by 3 bases, and 5 bases separated the two germline ends. The CDR3 sequence is CASSPGDYNEQFF. The CDR3 region has the DNA TGTGCCAGCTCACCAGGGGACTACAATGAGCAGTTCTTC.

V gene TRBV6-1 combines with J gene TRBJ2-6; 9 bases agree with TRBD1. V was clipped by 4 bases and J by 2 bases; unmatched bases: 3. Germline-derived CDR1 and CDR2 are MNHNS and SASEGT. The CDR3 has 16 residues. Here the CDR3 DNA reads TGTGCCAGCAGTGGGGGACAGGGAGCTGGGGCCAACGTCCTGACTTTC. Protein product: CASSGGQGAGANVLTF.

This clone was counted between two and nine times. This chain joins TRBV29-1 and TRBJ1-2; the D is unclear. Trimming pared 7 bases from V and 4 bases from J, leaving 13 bases between. The germline V gene has CDR1 SQVTM and CDR2 ANQGSEA. The CDR3 runs to 12 residues. The CDR3 DNA is TGCAGCGCTAGAGCTACGCCCTATGGCTACACCTTC. Residues: CSARATPYGYTF.